One and the same sample provided the 21 T cell receptor beta chains below, sequenced in a study of T cell responses to AZD1222 COVID-19 vaccine. The method was immunoSEQ multiplex PCR; TCRdb's version includes in-frame clones alone and lacks a portion of them. The sample has roughly 160,000 clones; about nine tenths are singletons. The specimen comprised peripheral blood, sampled on day 0 of AZD1222 vaccination. The source is an adult in good health.

The CDR3 spells CASSLVAYTQYF. The CDR3 coding sequence is TGTGCCAGCAGCCTCGTTGCCTATACGCAGTATTTT. The chain combines TRBV5-6 with TRBJ2-3, with no clear D. Trimming took 4 bases from V and 7 from J, leaving 10 bases between them. Germline CDR1 is SGHDT and CDR2 is YYEEEE. CDR3 length: 12 residues.

In its sample, this clone was seen a few times. The V call is TRBV5-4, the J call TRBJ2-3, with a weak D call TRBD2 (5 bases). The CDR3 extends over 16 amino acids. Trimming shortened V by 4 bases and J by 5 bases, and 20 bases separated the two germline ends. Germline CDR1 SGHNT, CDR2 YYREEE (reference sequence). The CDR3 sequence is CASSPGKYPPGDTQYF. CDR3 in DNA: TGTGCCAGCAGCCCGGGGAAGTATCCTCCCGGAGATACGCAGTATTTT.

The rearrangement joins TRBV18 to TRBJ1-2, with TRBD1 as a possible D gene (6 bases). With 4 bases removed from V and 6 bases from J, the gap between germline ends came to 12 bases. The CDR3 contains 13 residues. Germline loops: CDR1 KGHSH, CDR2 LQKENI. The CDR3 loop is CASSLQGPDGYTF. CDR3 DNA: TGTGCCAGCTCACTACAGGGACCCGATGGCTACACCTTC.

The genes are TRBV15 and TRBJ1-5; 11 bases fit TRBD1. Germline V lookup: CDR1 LNHNV, CDR2 YYDKDF (reference sequence). The CDR3 has 15 amino acids. After removal of 3 bases from V and 7 bases from J, the junction contained 5 bases not matched to a gene. Written as DNA, the CDR3 is TGTGCCACCAGCAGCCGGACAGGGGGCGGCCAGCCCCAGCATTTT. Protein sequence: CATSSRTGGGQPQHF.

A single count supports this clone. This rearrangement joins TRBV7-9 to TRBJ2-7; 8 nucleotides line up with TRBD1. CDR3 length: 17 amino acids. V shed 5 bases, J shed 3 bases, and the junction held 15 bases outside the gene matches. Germline V lookup: CDR1 SEHNR, CDR2 FQNEAQ (reference sequence). CDR3 sequence reads: CASSAHGADRAIYEQYF. Here the CDR3 DNA reads TGTGCCAGCAGCGCTCATGGGGCGGACAGGGCCATCTACGAGCAGTACTTC.

The chain combines TRBV5-1 with TRBJ2-7; D assignment may be TRBD1 or TRBD2 (5 bases each). V was clipped by 7 bases and J by 3 bases, with 17 bases between them. In germline, CDR1 is SGHRS, CDR2 YFSETQ. This CDR3 comprises 14 residues. CDR3 nucleotides: TGCGCCAGCGCGGCCGGGACGGACCTCTACGAGCAGTACTTC. This translates into CASAAGTDLYEQYF.

The CDR3 DNA reads as TGTGCCAGCAGCCAAGATTGGGGGACTAGCAATCAGCCCCAGCATTTT. Encoded protein: CASSQDWGTSNQPQHF. The J gene is TRBJ1-5, the V gene TRBV4-2; weak D call: TRBD1 (5 bases). The ends were cut back, 0 bases at V and 0 bases at J, with 9 bases in the middle. The germline V gene encodes CDR1 LGHNA and CDR2 YNFKEQ. The CDR3 contains 16 residues.

The CDR3 region is CASSYPSLQTGTRYGYTF. The CDR3 coding sequence is TGTGCCAGCAGTTACCCCTCTCTTCAGACAGGGACGCGCTATGGCTACACCTTC. This chain uses TRBV28 with TRBJ1-2; 7 bases agree with TRBD1. This CDR3 spans 18 amino acids. In germline, CDR1 is MDHEN, CDR2 SYDVKM. The junction had 18 bases not matched to a gene; V was cut back by 4 bases and J by 4 bases.

In regard to this clone: Compared with germline, one end of the junction differs, possibly owing to a read error. This sequence joins TRBV7-2 and TRBJ1-3; 8 bases are a match to TRBD1. The V gene's germline CDR1 is SGHTA and CDR2 FQGNSA. The CDR3 runs 15 residues. The CDR3 nucleotides read TGTGCTAGCAGCGGGGACAGGAGCTCTGGAAACACCATATATTTT. Its protein is CASSGDRSSGNTIYF. Supplemented by reference TRBV7-2 and TRBJ1-3, the full variable domain reads GAGVSQSPSNKVTEKGKDVELRCDPISGHTALYWYRQSLGQGLEFLIYFQGNSAPDKSGLPSDRFSAERTGGSVSTLTIQRTQQEDSAVYLCASSGDRSSGNTIYFGEGSWLTVV.

About this clone: In the same sample, other DNA sequences code for this CDR3. The rearrangement uses TRBV7-2 and TRBJ1-5, with 7 bases matching TRBD1. With V trimmed by 4 bases and J by 5 bases, 2 bases remained unmatched. Germline CDR1 SGHTA, CDR2 FQGNSA. The CDR3 covers 13 residues. This chain's CDR3 is CASSYRGDQPQHF. CDR3 DNA sequence: TGTGCCAGCAGCTACAGGGGAGATCAGCCCCAGCATTTT.

This chain links TRBV7-3 with TRBJ1-2; TRBD1 might be the D (5 bases). Deletions cut 5 bases from V and 7 bases from J, with 20 bases between. Germline assignment: CDR1 SGHTA and CDR2 FQGTGA. This CDR3 is 15 amino acids long. CDR3 residues: CASSPSPGGLGGYTF. The CDR3 DNA reads as TGTGCCAGCAGCCCCTCCCCGGGGGGGTTAGGTGGCTACACCTTC. The full variable domain, its missing parts supplied by reference TRBV7-3 and TRBJ1-2, is GAGVSQTPSNKVTEKGKYVELRCDPISGHTALYWYRQSLGQGPEFLIYFQGTGAADDSGLPNDRFFAVRPEGSVSTLKIQRTERGDSAVYLCASSPSPGGLGGYTFGSGTRLTVV.

The rearrangement uses TRBV4-1 and TRBJ2-2; weak D call: TRBD2 (6 bases). The CDR3 is 19 residues long. Trimming stripped 1 base from V and 2 bases from J, with 20 bases between. Germline CDR1 and CDR2: MGHRA and YSYEKL. The CDR3 DNA reads as TGCGCCAGCAGCCAAGTATCGCCAACGGGGACTTCCAACACCGGGGAGCTGTTTTTT. It translates to CASSQVSPTGTSNTGELFF.

This sequence joins TRBV5-6 and TRBJ1-3, with no clear D. Germline V gene lookup returns CDR1 SGHDT and CDR2 YYEEEE. Trimming removed 1 base from V and 0 bases from J, with 8 bases in between. The CDR3 runs to 15 residues. As DNA, the CDR3 is TGTGCCAGCAGCTTGAGCACAAGCTCTGGAAACACCATATATTTT. It specifies CASSLSTSSGNTIYF. Full variable domain (rest looked up from reference TRBV5-6 and TRBJ1-3): DAGVTQSPTHLIKTRGQQVTLRCSPKSGHDTVSWYQQALGQGPQFIFQYYEEEERQRGNFPDRFSGHQFPNYSSELNVNALLLGDSALYLCASSLSTSSGNTIYFGEGSWLTVV.

This clone occurred once. The chain carries TRBV9 and TRBJ2-3; tentative D call: TRBD2 (7 bases). Germline values: CDR1 SGDLS, CDR2 YYNGEE. This CDR3 has 16 amino acids. V was shortened by 2 bases and J by 4 bases, with 17 bases between the two germline ends. CDR3: CASSVSGGLAADTQYF. The DNA of the CDR3 is TGTGCCAGCAGCGTTTCCGGGGGGCTAGCGGCAGATACGCAGTATTTT. The whole variable domain, remainder taken from reference TRBV9 and TRBJ2-3, is DSGVTQTPKHLITATGQRVTLRCSPRSGDLSVYWYQQSLDQGLQFLIQYYNGEERAKGNILERFSAQQFPDLHSELNLSSLELGDSALYFCASSVSGGLAADTQYFGPGTRLTVL.

This chain joins TRBV28 and TRBJ2-1; 8 nucleotides match TRBD2. Germline-derived CDR1 and CDR2 are MDHEN and SYDVKM. The CDR3 is 19 amino acids. The ends lost 2 bases at V and 0 bases at J; junction bases unmatched: 12. CDR3 sequence: CASSLRGGLAPYSYNEQFF. The CDR3 DNA is TGTGCCAGCAGTTTACGTGGCGGACTAGCCCCATACTCCTACAATGAGCAGTTCTTC.

The V gene is TRBV30, the J gene TRBJ2-6; D is perhaps TRBD1 (6 bases). CDR3 length: 14 residues. V was shortened by 2 bases and J by 1 base, with 6 bases between the two germline ends. Germline-derived CDR1 and CDR2 are GTSNPN and SVGIG (reference sequence). The CDR3 reads CAWSTGSGANVLTF. The CDR3 coding sequence is TGTGCCTGGAGTACAGGGTCTGGGGCCAACGTCCTGACTTTC.

The chain couples TRBV3-1 (or the pseudogene TRBV3-2) to TRBJ1-4, with unresolved D. Germline loops: CDR1 LGHDT, CDR2 YNNKEL (reference sequence). The CDR3 length is 14 residues. Trimming shortened V by 2 bases and J by 5 bases, and 9 bases separated the two germline ends. The CDR3 DNA sequence: TGTGCCAGCAGCCAAAGGTCCCAGAATGAAAAACTGTTTTTT. Protein sequence: CASSQRSQNEKLFF.

This sequence joins TRBV19 and TRBJ1-4; TRBD1 matches at 9 bases. The germline V gene has CDR1 LNHDA and CDR2 SQIVND (reference sequence). The CDR3 consists of 15 residues. V trimming: 4 bases; J trimming: 5 bases; junction bases outside the gene matches: 5. The CDR3 loop is CASSNLGTGNEKLFF. The CDR3 DNA sequence: TGTGCCAGTAGTAATCTCGGGACAGGGAATGAAAAACTGTTTTTT.

The chain recombines TRBV19 with TRBJ1-6; TRBD1 is a possible D gene (6 bases). Trimming took off 7 bases at V and 6 bases at J, with 16 bases between the two ends. Germline V CDR1 and CDR2: LNHDA, SQIVND (reference sequence). This CDR3 has 15 residues. The CDR3 DNA reads TGTGCCAGTACGCCCAGGGGCGAACGTAATTCACCCCTCCACTTT. Residues: CASTPRGERNSPLHF.

The V gene is TRBV10-3, the J gene TRBJ1-3; 9 bases agree with TRBD1. With 4 bases clipped from V and 6 bases from J, the junction kept 10 bases outside the gene matches. Germline lookup yields CDR1 ENHRY and CDR2 SYGVKD. The CDR3 totals 16 residues. The CDR3 coding sequence is TGTGCCATCAGTGTCGTCCCGGGACAGGGATTAAACACCATATATTTT. Translated: CAISVVPGQGLNTIYF.

The sample holds one count of this clone. The rearrangement links TRBV5-1 to TRBJ2-1; D might be TRBD2 (5 bases). The CDR3 runs to 13 residues. Trimming removed 2 bases at V and 5 bases at J, with 8 bases between. Germline CDR1 reads SGHRS; CDR2 reads YFSETQ. CDR3 sequence reads: CASSLGGHNEQFF. The CDR3 DNA is TGCGCCAGCAGCTTAGGCGGGCACAATGAGCAGTTCTTC.